This T cell receptor (beta chain) appears in the sequencing data of a study of blood T cell repertoires in COVID-19. Study information: Acute-phase and convalescent COVID-19 samples originated in the United States, Italy and Spain.

Method: immunoSEQ multiplex PCR; TCRdb's copy keeps in-frame clones and lacks some. This sample has some 210,000 clones, with about 81% found just once. The CDR3 spans 15 residues. With 4 bases removed from V and 8 bases from J, the gap between germline ends came to 20 bases. The germline gives CDR1 SNHLY, CDR2 FYNNEI. Each participant's cohort was designated according to participant-reported clinical history. The sequence derives from a man in his forties or fifties who had recovered from COVID-19. The V gene is TRBV2, the J gene TRBJ1-2, with D possibly TRBD1 on 5 matching bases. Sample: PBMCs or T cells enriched from blood (not recorded which). The CDR3 sequence: CASSGYGALMGGYTF. In nucleotides, the CDR3 is TGTGCCAGCAGTGGGTATGGGGCTTTAATGGGCGGCTACACCTTC.